This T cell receptor (beta chain) was recorded in a study of beta chain features in type 1 diabetes. Overall study results and limits: Lower insertion and higher deletion counts appeared at VDJ junctions in type 1 diabetes patients. Moderate yet significant TCRB CDR3 shortening was seen in Type 1 diabetes patients in all four CD4+ subsets.

Every bit of the isolated RNA underwent reverse transcription, so sequencing read expressed TCRB transcripts. Some clones are missing from TCRdb's copy, which holds only in-frame ones; the method was immunoSEQ multiplex PCR. The sample lists about 360,000 clones, over 10% occurring once. Concerning this clone: The antigen remains undetermined.

There are 15 residues in the CDR3. Germline V lookup: CDR1 MGHRA, CDR2 YSYEKL. V was clipped by 3 bases and J by 4 bases; unmatched bases: 5. The V and J genes are TRBV4-1 and TRBJ2-2; 7 bases agree with TRBD1. The material sequenced was naive CD4+ T cells from blood. The clonotype comes from a young man in good health. CDR3 nucleotide sequence: TGCGCCAGCAGCCACGGACAGGTATCCACCGGGGAGCTGTTTTTT. Translating it yields CASSHGQVSTGELFF.